This passage covers 19 T cell receptor beta chains from one sample sequenced in a study of shared T cell receptors in the human thymus. Using immunoSEQ multiplex PCR, the repertoire was profiled, and TCRdb retains in-frame clones only, with some absent. The table has hundreds of thousands of clones, roughly 90% seen once. This sample also appeared in a second study, on human thymus T cells.

Sequenced: thymocytes. These receptors all stem from a boy under three years old with a congenital heart defect.

The count of this clone is one. The rearrangement links TRBV14 to TRBJ2-7, with TRBD2 matching 7 bases. The CDR3 contains 15 residues. Per the germline V gene, CDR1 is SGHDN and CDR2 is FVKESK. The V gene end was trimmed by 3 bases and the J gene end by 6 bases; junction bases not matched to a gene: 11. CDR3 sequence (DNA): TGTGCCAGCAGCCAGTACCGGGACTACCGTTGCGAGCAGTACTTC. Amino acids: CASSQYRDYRCEQYF. Drawing the rest from reference TRBV14 and TRBJ2-7, the complete variable domain is EAGVTQFPSHSVIEKGQTVTLRCDPISGHDNLYWYRRVMGKEIKFLLHFVKESKQDESGMPNNRFLAERTGGTYSTLKVQPAELEDSGVYFCASSQYRDYRCEQYFGPGTRLTVT.

V usage is TRBV5-4 and J usage is TRBJ2-3; 7 bases align to TRBD2. Germline CDR1 SGHNT, CDR2 YYREEE (reference sequence). V lost 1 base to trimming and J lost 2 bases; unmatched junction nucleotides: 7. CDR3 size: 16 residues. CDR3 DNA: TGTGCCAGCAGCTTGTCGTGGCGGGGGTTCACAGATACGCAGTATTTT. This sequence encodes CASSLSWRGFTDTQYF.

V gene TRBV7-8 combines with J gene TRBJ1-5; D is possibly TRBD1 (5 bases). V gave up 1 base and J gave up 1 base, with 14 bases separating them. CDR3 length: 17 residues. Germline V gives CDR1 SGHVS, CDR2 FQNEAQ. CDR3 protein: CASSLEGRALSNQPQHF. The CDR3, as DNA: TGTGCCAGCAGCTTAGAGGGGAGGGCCCTCAGCAATCAGCCCCAGCATTTT.

The J gene is TRBJ2-3, the V gene TRBV7-2; 7 nucleotides match TRBD2. CDR3 length: 16 residues. Looked up from germline, CDR1 is SGHTA and CDR2 is FQGNSA. The V segment lost 5 bases and the J segment 2 bases; nucleotides outside the gene matches: 10. CDR3 bases: TGTGCCAGCAGCCATCTCGGGGGGAGGGCCACAGATACGCAGTATTTT. Translating it yields CASSHLGGRATDTQYF. The whole variable domain, filled in from reference TRBV7-2 and TRBJ2-3, reads GAGVSQSPSNKVTEKGKDVELRCDPISGHTALYWYRQSLGQGLEFLIYFQGNSAPDKSGLPSDRFSAERTGGSVSTLTIQRTQQEDSAVYLCASSHLGGRATDTQYFGPGTRLTVL.

V is TRBV11-1 and J is TRBJ2-5, with D maybe TRBD1 (6 bases). The assigned J gene may be wrong: the sequence end matches TRBJ2-7 better. Germline CDR1 is SGHAT and CDR2 is FQDESV (reference sequence). The CDR3 loop spans 14 amino acids. CDR3 DNA: TGTGCCAGCAGCCACCTCGGACAGTACTACGAGCAGTACTTC. Its protein is CASSHLGQYYEQYF.

The chain combines TRBV28 with TRBJ2-1; a possible D gene is TRBD2 (5 bases). The V gene's germline CDR1 is MDHEN and CDR2 SYDVKM. The CDR3 sequence is 14 residues long. The V and J ends lost 2 bases and 3 bases respectively, with 8 bases between them. The CDR3 reads CASSLGGLYNEQFF. The CDR3 DNA reads as TGTGCCAGCAGTTTAGGAGGTCTCTACAATGAGCAGTTCTTC.

This clone came up once. The sample holds other DNA sequences that translate to the same CDR3. This chain uses TRBV18 with TRBJ1-2; the match to TRBD1 covers 12 bases. Germline values: CDR1 KGHSH, CDR2 LQKENI. CDR3 length: 14 residues. Losses at the gene ends were 3 bases for V and 4 bases for J; bases not matched to a gene: 0. The CDR3 sequence: CASSPGQGAYGYTF. In DNA, the CDR3 is TGTGCCAGCTCACCGGGACAGGGGGCCTATGGCTACACCTTC.

This sequence joins TRBV11-2 and TRBJ2-3; D is possibly TRBD2 (6 bases). V lost 5 bases, J lost 6 bases, and 15 bases lay in between. CDR1 is SGHAT and CDR2 is FQNNGV in the germline V gene. This CDR3 is 14 amino acids long. CDR3 DNA: TGTGCCAGCAGCGCCGGTTCTCGGGGGGATACGCAGTATTTT. It encodes CASSAGSRGDTQYF. The variable domain in full, completed from reference TRBV11-2 and TRBJ2-3, reads EAGVAQSPRYKIIEKRQSVAFWCNPISGHATLYWYQQILGQGPKLLIQFQNNGVVDDSQLPKDRFSAERLKGVDSTLKIQPAKLEDSAVYLCASSAGSRGDTQYFGPGTRLTVL.

V usage is TRBV4-1 and J usage is TRBJ2-7; the match to TRBD2 covers 11 bases. J lost 2 bases, V lost 4 bases, and 22 bases had no gene match. This CDR3 is built from 21 residues. From germline, CDR1 is MGHRA and CDR2 YSYEKL. The CDR3: CASSLKMEGTSGGEEAYEQYF. The DNA of the CDR3 is TGCGCCAGCAGCCTCAAGATGGAGGGGACTAGCGGAGGGGAGGAGGCCTACGAGCAGTACTTC.

This clone was found once. The chain combines TRBV28 with TRBJ2-3, with 11 bases matching TRBD2. In germline, CDR1 is MDHEN, CDR2 SYDVKM. The CDR3 consists of 22 residues. The ends lost 3 bases at V and 6 bases at J; junction bases unmatched: 26. The CDR3 reads CASSFRGSGRADIHAHTDTQYF. In DNA, the CDR3 is TGTGCCAGCAGTTTCCGTGGTAGCGGGAGGGCCGATATCCACGCCCACACGGATACGCAGTATTTT.

The CDR3 is CASSLVRSQGAGNEQFF. The CDR3 DNA reads TGTGCCAGCAGCCTGGTCAGGTCCCAGGGGGCTGGCAATGAGCAGTTCTTC. The J gene is TRBJ2-1, the V gene TRBV5-6, with 8 nucleotides matching TRBD1. The CDR3 contains 17 residues. With V trimmed by 4 bases and J by 6 bases, 15 bases remained unmatched. The V gene's germline CDR1 is SGHDT and CDR2 YYEEEE.

The V call is TRBV7-9, the J call TRBJ2-3, with 10 bases identical to TRBD1. There are 18 residues in the CDR3. Germline-derived CDR1 and CDR2 are SEHNR and FQNEAQ (reference sequence). The J segment lost 4 bases and the V segment lost 4 bases, leaving 14 bases of the junction unmatched. The CDR3 region is CASSSRDRGAGSADTQYF. As DNA, the CDR3 is TGTGCCAGCAGCTCGCGGGACAGGGGAGCAGGTTCAGCAGATACGCAGTATTTT.

The chain recombines TRBV30 with TRBJ2-1; 8 bases line up with TRBD2. The CDR3 sequence is 15 residues long. V gave up 3 bases and J gave up 9 bases; unmatched junction bases: 13. CDR1 is GTSNPN, CDR2 SVGIG, per germline (reference sequence). The CDR3 spells CAWRTGTSVVAEQFF. The CDR3 coding sequence is TGTGCCTGGAGGACCGGGACTAGTGTCGTCGCTGAGCAGTTCTTC.

This clone was seen once. One end of the junction is discordant with germline, which a read error may explain. The rearrangement joins TRBV2 to TRBJ2-1; 7 positions match TRBD2. Per the germline V gene, CDR1 is SNHLY and CDR2 is FYNNEI. The CDR3 contains 12 residues. The CDR3 sequence is CASGWGGTTSVF. CDR3 bases: TGTGCCAGCGGTTGGGGCGGGACTACCTCGGTCTTC. The full variable domain, completed using reference TRBV2 and TRBJ2-1, is EPEVTQTPSHQVTQMGQEVILRCVPISNHLYFYWYRQILGQKVEFLVSFYNNEISEKSEIFDDQFSVERPDGSNFTLKIRSTKLEDSAMYFCASGWGGTTSVFGPGTRLTVL.

V gene TRBV30 combines with J gene TRBJ1-2, with 12 bases aligning to TRBD1. The CDR3 contains 15 residues. J gave up 5 bases and V 7 bases, and 11 bases lay outside the gene matches. Germline CDR1 and CDR2: GTSNPN and SVGIG (reference sequence). CDR3 sequence: CASWDRGRLGYGYTF. The CDR3 DNA sequence: TGTGCCTCTTGGGACAGGGGGCGCTTGGGGTATGGCTACACCTTC.

V usage is TRBV28 and J usage is TRBJ2-7, with 7 bases that match TRBD1. CDR3 size: 14 residues. Germline CDR1 reads MDHEN; CDR2 reads SYDVKM. The V segment lost 5 bases and the J segment 1 base; nucleotides outside the gene matches: 5. The DNA for the CDR3 is TGTGCCAGCAGTCACCGGGACAGATCCTACGAGCAGTACTTC. This codes for CASSHRDRSYEQYF.

The chain combines TRBV7-2 with TRBJ2-7; 7 bases align to TRBD1. This CDR3 is built from 14 residues. Trimming cost V 5 bases and J 2 bases; bases outside gene matches: 6. Germline values: CDR1 SGHTA, CDR2 FQGNSA. The CDR3 is CASSNRDSAYEQYF. CDR3 coding DNA: TGTGCCAGCAGCAACCGGGACAGTGCCTACGAGCAGTACTTC.

The chain couples TRBV6-4 to TRBJ2-1; D is possibly TRBD1 (5 bases). The CDR3 sequence is 16 residues long. CDR1 and CDR2 from the germline V gene are MRHNA and SNTAGT. V was clipped by 2 bases and J by 5 bases, with 16 bases between them. This CDR3 is CASSDSGATCHNEQFF. DNA of the CDR3: TGTGCCAGCAGTGACAGTGGGGCTACGTGCCACAATGAGCAGTTCTTC.

The CDR3 sequence: CASQRGDRQSYEQYF. CDR3 bases: TGCGCCAGCCAGAGGGGGGACAGACAGTCCTACGAGCAGTACTTC. The chain is built from TRBV5-1 and TRBJ2-7, with D possibly TRBD1 on 7 matching bases. V was clipped by 7 bases and J by 1 base, with 18 bases between them. This CDR3 has 15 amino acids. The germline V gene has CDR1 SGHRS and CDR2 YFSETQ.